Listed here are 31 T cell receptor beta chains from one sample, sequenced in a study of CD8 T cells in ankylosing spondylitis. Regarding the study as a whole: Typical of ankylosing spondylitis blood, it appeared, was a TCR beta motif of roughly eight highly homologous variants.

For these receptors, no antigen is known. A single record per CDR3 protein comes from TCRdb applying MiXCR to the 5' RACE reads. The profile shows more than 650,000 distinct CDR3 sequences, over 9.5% of them singletons. The sequencing sample was made of blood, either unsorted or a sorted T cell fraction (not recorded which). These receptors all stem from a male donor with ankylosing spondylitis.

As regards this clonotype: Compared with germline, one end of the junction differs, possibly owing to a read error. The rearrangement joins TRBV3-1 to TRBJ2-7; 7 bases fit TRBD2. The CDR3 runs to 14 residues. Germline V gives CDR1 LGHDT, CDR2 YNNKEL (reference sequence). The DNA for the CDR3 is TGTGCCAGCAGCCAAGAACTAGCGTACTACCAGCAGTACTTC. It codes for CASSQELAYYQQYF.

The V gene is TRBV18, the J gene TRBJ1-6, with unresolved D. The V and J ends lost 3 bases and 9 bases respectively, with 9 bases between them. CDR1 and CDR2 (germline): KGHSH, LQKENI. The CDR3 totals 13 residues. DNA for the CDR3: TGTGCCAGCTCACCTGCCGACGGTTCACCCCTCCACTTT. Translating gives CASSPADGSPLHF.

Only one count was recorded for this clonotype. The chain joins TRBV7-9 to TRBJ2-1; no clear D gene. Trimming stripped 1 base from V and 9 bases from J, with 13 bases between. There are 14 residues in the CDR3. Looked up from germline, CDR1 is SEHNR and CDR2 is FQNEAQ (reference sequence). In nucleotides, the CDR3 is TGTGCCAGCAGCTTAGATTTGGTCGGTAGTGAGCAGTTCTTC. It yields the protein CASSLDLVGSEQFF.

The sample holds many counts of this clonotype. V is TRBV28 and J is TRBJ2-7; 9 bases line up with TRBD2. Germline V gene data show CDR1 as MDHEN and CDR2 as SYDVKM. The CDR3 has 16 amino acids. V was clipped by 5 bases and J by 2 bases; unmatched bases: 10. For the CDR3, the DNA is TGTGCCAGCAGTCTCTATTTAGCGGGAGTAGCCTACGAGCAGTACTTC. Residues: CASSLYLAGVAYEQYF.

The CDR3: CSGMGGQGVPDTQYF. In DNA form, the CDR3 reads TGCAGTGGTATGGGAGGACAGGGGGTCCCAGATACGCAGTATTTT. This chain joins TRBV20-1 and TRBJ2-3; 10 nucleotides agree with TRBD1. CDR1 and CDR2 (germline): DFQATT, SNEGSKA (reference sequence). V dropped 7 bases and J dropped 4; count of bases not matched to a gene: 11. The CDR3 extends over 15 amino acids.

The chain employs TRBV20-1 and TRBJ1-1; possibly TRBD1 for D (6 bases). From germline, CDR1 is DFQATT and CDR2 SNEGSKA (reference sequence). The CDR3 consists of 14 residues. V was cut by 0 bases and J by 4 bases, with 12 bases left in between. CDR3 DNA: TGCAGTGCTAGAGACAGGGGATGGGGCACTGAAGCTTTCTTT. Translation gives CSARDRGWGTEAFF.

The V and J genes are TRBV27 and TRBJ2-3; D may be TRBD2 (5 bases). Germline V gene sequence: CDR1 MNHEY, CDR2 SMNVEV (reference sequence). This CDR3 has 15 amino acids. The V gene lost 2 bases and the J gene lost 0 bases, with 9 bases spanning the gap. The CDR3 DNA follows: TGTGCCAGCAGTTTAAAGCGGATTAGCACAGATACGCAGTATTTT. Its translation is CASSLKRISTDTQYF.

This sequence joins TRBV11-2 and TRBJ2-2; 7 bases map to TRBD2. The CDR3 loop spans 15 amino acids. J was trimmed by 7 bases and V by 3 bases; bases with no gene match: 8. Per germline, CDR1 SGHAT and CDR2 FQNNGV. The CDR3 coding sequence is TGTGCCAGCAGCTTCGATTTGCTAGCGGACGGGGAGCTGTTTTTT. It translates to CASSFDLLADGELFF.

Comments on this clonotype: Relative to the germline gene, one junction end is altered; a read error may explain this. The gene calls are TRBV7-7 and TRBJ2-1, with TRBD2 matching 8 bases. Germline CDR1 and CDR2: SSHAT and FNYEAQ (reference sequence). The CDR3 runs 15 residues. In DNA form, the CDR3 reads TGTGCTAGCAGCTTAGAAGCGGGAGTACACAATGAGCAGTTCTTC. It translates to CASSLEAGVHNEQFF.

V is TRBV7-2 and J is TRBJ1-3, with D unclear. V lost 5 bases, J lost 4 bases, and 12 bases lay in between. This CDR3 has 14 residues. The germline CDR1 and CDR2 sequences are SGHTA and FQGNSA. The CDR3 loop reads CASSVKSGGNTIYF. The CDR3 coding sequence is TGTGCCAGCAGCGTTAAATCTGGCGGAAACACCATATATTTT.

The chain recombines TRBV5-1 with TRBJ1-2; D not resolved. V lost 6 bases to trimming and J lost 6 bases, with 15 bases between them. From germline, CDR1 is SGHRS and CDR2 YFSETQ. This CDR3 contains 13 residues. In DNA, the CDR3 is TGCGCCAGCAAGAGGGAGTCAGGAGATGGCTACACCTTC. This gives the protein CASKRESGDGYTF. The full variable domain, completed using reference TRBV5-1 and TRBJ1-2, is KAGVTQTPRYLIKTRGQQVTLSCSPISGHRSVSWYQQTPGQGLQFLFEYFSETQRNKGNFPGRFSGRQFSNSRSEMNVSTLELGDSALYLCASKRESGDGYTFGSGTRLTVV.

The J gene is TRBJ1-4, the V gene TRBV5-6; D gene uncertain. The length of the CDR3 is 16 residues. The germline V and J ends were trimmed by 1 base and 7 bases, with 17 bases remaining between them. CDR1 and CDR2 (germline): SGHDT, YYEEEE. The CDR3 bases are TGTGCCAGCAGCTTGTCATGGGAGGGCTTGGGTGAAAAACTGTTTTTT. Translated: CASSLSWEGLGEKLFF.

This clonotype was counted only a few times. V and J are TRBV6-6 and TRBJ1-5; D uncertain. V dropped 2 bases and J dropped 4 bases, with 9 bases sitting between them. The CDR3 runs 14 residues. Germline lookup yields CDR1 MNHNY and CDR2 SVGAGI (reference sequence). The CDR3 reads CASSYGGLNQPQHF. The CDR3 nucleotides read TGTGCCAGCAGTTACGGTGGGTTAAATCAGCCCCAGCATTTT.

This clonotype was seen a few times. The chain employs TRBV6-5 and TRBJ2-7; 9 positions match TRBD2. The germline V gene has CDR1 MNHEY and CDR2 SVGAGI. The junction had 8 bases not matched to a gene; V was cut back by 2 bases and J by 9 bases. The CDR3 is 14 amino acids. The CDR3 DNA sequence: TGTGCCAGCAGTTACGGCGGGAGGGCCTCACTGCAGTACTTC. This sequence encodes CASSYGGRASLQYF.

This clonotype was counted at least ten times. CDR3 in amino acids: CASSTGQHQPQHF. As DNA, the CDR3 is TGTGCCAGCAGCACGGGACAGCATCAGCCCCAGCATTTT. This rearrangement joins TRBV5-6 to TRBJ1-5; 7 bases fit TRBD1. The CDR3 consists of 13 residues. Germline V gene lookup returns CDR1 SGHDT and CDR2 YYEEEE. Trimming cost V 4 bases and J 5 bases; bases outside gene matches: 3.

The chain joins TRBV20-1 to TRBJ1-2; perhaps TRBD1 as D (5 bases). V lost 2 bases to trimming and J lost 5 bases, with 15 bases between them. The CDR3 totals 14 residues. CDR1 is DFQATT and CDR2 is SNEGSKA in the germline V gene (reference sequence). The CDR3 nucleotides read TGCAGTGCTAGACTAAGGGGTCATCTTTATGGCTACACCTTC. Translation: CSARLRGHLYGYTF.

At least ten counts were recorded for this clonotype. V gene TRBV4-3 combines with J gene TRBJ2-3; D unclear. CDR1 and CDR2 (germline): LGHNA, YSLEER. Trimming pared 6 bases from V and 2 bases from J, leaving 9 bases between. CDR3 size: 13 residues. Written as DNA, the CDR3 is TGCGCCAGCAGTCTTTCCTACACAGATACGCAGTATTTT. Translation: CASSLSYTDTQYF.

A few counts support this clonotype. The chain links TRBV11-2 to TRBJ2-7; TRBD2 agrees at 8 bases. The V gene's germline CDR1 is SGHAT and CDR2 FQNNGV. The CDR3 loop spans 13 amino acids. V lost 5 bases and J lost 4; bases outside the gene matches: 4. The CDR3: CASSRTSLYEQYF. The CDR3 DNA reads as TGTGCCAGCAGCCGGACTAGCCTTTACGAGCAGTACTTC.

The rearrangement links TRBV12-3 or TRBV12-4 to TRBJ2-1, with a weak D call TRBD2 (7 bases). The CDR3 is 17 amino acids. V lost 6 bases and J lost 1, with 19 bases in between. CDR3 bases: TGTGCCAGCAGACCGTTCGGGGGGCGGGGGTCCTACAATGAGCAGTTCTTC. Its translation: CASRPFGGRGSYNEQFF.

Only a few counts were recorded for this clonotype. This chain joins TRBV7-8 and TRBJ1-1; D uncertain. This CDR3 is 14 amino acids long. The V end was cut by 5 bases, the J end by 5 bases, with 15 bases between. Germline CDR1 and CDR2: SGHVS and FQNEAQ. In DNA form, the CDR3 reads TGTGCCAGCAGCACCGAGGGTTTAGATACTGAAGCTTTCTTT. Translation gives CASSTEGLDTEAFF. The variable domain in full, with the rest retrieved from reference TRBV7-8 and TRBJ1-1, is GAGVSQSPRYKVAKRGQDVALRCDPISGHVSLFWYQQALGQGPEFLTYFQNEAQLDKSGLPSDRFFAERPEGSVSTLKIQRTQQEDSAVYLCASSTEGLDTEAFFGQGTRLTVV.

This clonotype has ten or more counts. The chain couples TRBV10-1 to TRBJ1-1; 9 nucleotides line up with TRBD1. CDR3 length: 15 residues. The V gene end was trimmed by 5 bases and the J gene end by 4 bases; junction bases not matched to a gene: 8. Germline-derived CDR1 and CDR2 are WNHNN and SYGVQD (reference sequence). CDR3 in DNA: TGCGCCAGCAGTTCCGGGACAGGGTTTTTCACTGAAGCTTTCTTT. It translates to CASSSGTGFFTEAFF.

This clonotype showed up just a few times. The chain couples TRBV7-9 to TRBJ2-5; 7 bases match TRBD2. Germline-derived CDR1 and CDR2 are SEHNR and FQNEAQ (reference sequence). Trimming cost V 8 bases and J 5 bases; bases outside gene matches: 8. This CDR3 is built from 13 residues. The CDR3 reads CASLRGYTETQYF. As DNA, the CDR3 is TGTGCCAGCCTGCGGGGGTATACGGAGACCCAGTACTTC.

V gene TRBV20-1 combines with J gene TRBJ2-7; TRBD1 or TRBD2 may be the D gene (6 bases each). The CDR3 length is 13 residues. Looked up from germline, CDR1 is DFQATT and CDR2 is SNEGSKA (reference sequence). V lost 5 bases and J 6 bases, leaving 17 bases between the germline ends. CDR3 loop: CSAPRPGGGEQYF. The CDR3 DNA reads TGCAGTGCTCCGCGGCCCGGAGGGGGCGAGCAGTACTTC.

The chain employs TRBV5-1 and TRBJ2-6, with D perhaps TRBD1 (5 bases). The length of the CDR3 is 16 residues. V lost 0 bases, J lost 2 bases, and 9 bases lay in between. Per germline, CDR1 SGHRS and CDR2 YFSETQ. CDR3 residues: CASSLEGVTGANVLTF. CDR3 in DNA: TGCGCCAGCAGCTTGGAAGGGGTGACTGGGGCCAACGTCCTGACTTTC.

The rearrangement uses TRBV7-9 and TRBJ1-2; D is uncertain. V dropped 0 bases and J dropped 3 bases, with 8 bases sitting between them. The germline gives CDR1 SEHNR, CDR2 FQNEAQ (reference sequence). CDR3 length: 14 residues. CDR3 nucleotide sequence: TGTGCCAGCAGCTTAGCAAGGGAGGACTATGGCTACACCTTC. Its protein product is CASSLAREDYGYTF.

The table lists this clonotype with many counts. The J gene is TRBJ1-2, the V gene TRBV20-1; a weak D match, TRBD1 (5 bases). Trimming pared 0 bases from V and 4 bases from J, leaving 12 bases between. This CDR3 has 14 residues. Germline V gene lookup returns CDR1 DFQATT and CDR2 SNEGSKA (reference sequence). CDR3 in amino acids: CSARDQQGAYGYTF. Here the CDR3 DNA reads TGCAGTGCTAGAGATCAGCAGGGAGCCTATGGCTACACCTTC.

This clonotype has just a few counts. The V call is TRBV27, the J call TRBJ2-1; D perhaps matches TRBD2 (5 bases). Germline-derived CDR1 and CDR2 are MNHEY and SMNVEV (reference sequence). This CDR3 has 16 residues. Trimming left V 7 bases short and J 2 bases short, with 18 bases between. This chain's CDR3 is CASISPGSPPYNEQFF. CDR3 sequence (DNA): TGTGCCAGCATTTCCCCGGGGAGCCCCCCCTACAATGAGCAGTTCTTC.

The V call is TRBV20-1, the J call TRBJ2-3, with 12 bases fitting TRBD2. J was trimmed by 3 bases and V by 1 base; bases with no gene match: 11. The germline CDR1 and CDR2 sequences are DFQATT and SNEGSKA (reference sequence). The CDR3 contains 18 residues. The CDR3 nucleotides are TGCAGTGCTAGAGTGGTTACCCCTAGCGGGGGGGATACAGATACGCAGTATTTT. It yields the protein CSARVVTPSGGDTDTQYF.

This clonotype was recorded at least ten times. The V gene is TRBV6-1, the J gene TRBJ2-2, with 10 positions matching TRBD2. Germline V lookup: CDR1 MNHNS, CDR2 SASEGT. J gave up 0 bases and V 6 bases, and 7 bases lay outside the gene matches. This CDR3 spans 17 amino acids. CDR3 in DNA: TGTGCCAGCAGCCGGACTAGCGGTTACGCGAACACCGGGGAGCTGTTTTTT. Translating it yields CASSRTSGYANTGELFF.

This clonotype was observed a few times. V and J are TRBV9 and TRBJ2-2, with no clear D. Germline V gene sequence: CDR1 SGDLS, CDR2 YYNGEE. There are 17 residues in the CDR3. Trimming took off 4 bases at V and 7 bases at J, with 23 bases between the two ends. The CDR3 coding sequence is TGTGCCAGCAGCTTAACTCAAGGAAGGGTTCTGATCGGGGAGCTGTTTTTT. Encoded protein: CASSLTQGRVLIGELFF. The full variable domain, in which reference TRBV9 and TRBJ2-2 provide the parts outside the CDR3, is DSGVTQTPKHLITATGQRVTLRCSPRSGDLSVYWYQQSLDQGLQFLIQYYNGEERAKGNILERFSAQQFPDLHSELNLSSLELGDSALYFCASSLTQGRVLIGELFFGEGSRLTVL.

This clonotype has a handful of counts. The chain joins TRBV29-1 to TRBJ1-2; 11 bases map to TRBD1. Germline V gene sequence: CDR1 SQVTM, CDR2 ANQGSEA. The V segment lost 3 bases and the J segment 7 bases; nucleotides outside the gene matches: 4. The CDR3 consists of 13 residues. CDR3 sequence reads: CSVEDRGRAGYTF. The CDR3 DNA sequence: TGCAGCGTTGAGGACAGGGGGCGAGCTGGCTACACCTTC.